What follows are 31 T cell receptor beta chains derived from one specimen sequenced in a study of tissue T cells after allogeneic stem cell transplantation. Described time point: mouse harvest day 14 after allogeneic transplant. The graft held 10^6 splenic CD5+ T cells and 10^7 T-cell-depleted bone marrow cells. Using immunoSEQ multiplex PCR, the repertoire was profiled, and TCRdb retains in-frame clones only, with some absent. The top ten clones hold 39% of a sample with some 6,000 clones, 40% to 60% of them seen once. Material for sequencing was gut tissue. The source of these receptors is a female BALB/c mouse given C57BL/6 T cells with graft-versus-host disease after an allogeneic hematopoietic cell transplant.

Details on this clone: The genes are named according to mouse. Sequencing ends 1 residue short of the CDR3 end; the germline J gene provides the rest. The chain links TRBV12-2 to TRBJ2-3; a possible D gene is TRBD1 (5 bases). Trimming left V 0 bases short and J 0 bases short, with 12 bases between. In germline, CDR1 is SGHLS, CDR2 HYDKME. The CDR3 length is 16 residues. This chain's CDR3 is CASSLERGGSAETLYF. The sequenced part of the CDR3 DNA is TGTGCCAGCTCTCTCGAGAGGGGAGGGAGTGCAGAAACGCTGTAT. The full variable domain, completed using reference TRBV12-2 and TRBJ2-3, is NSGVVQSPRYIIKGKGERSILKCIPISGHLSVAWYQQTQGQELKFFIQHYDKMERDKGNLPSRFSVQQFDDYHSEMNMSALELEDSAVYFCASSLERGGSAETLYFGSGTRLTVL.

A remark on this clone: The listed genes are named as in mouse. The read ends 1 residue shy of where the CDR3 ends; the end is completed using the germline J gene. The gene calls are TRBV13-3 and TRBJ2-5, with 9 bases identical to TRBD1. V lost 4 bases and J lost 4; bases outside the gene matches: 4. The CDR3 loop spans 14 amino acids. Germline V gives CDR1 NNHDY, CDR2 SYVADS. The CDR3: CASSFRDREDTQYF. CDR3 bases read: TGTGCCAGCAGTTTCCGGGACAGGGAAGACACCCAGTAC.

This clone was detected once. Gene names and germline refer to mouse. The read gets to within 1 residue of the CDR3 end, and the germline J gene fills in the rest. The chain combines TRBV12-2 with TRBJ2-7; 9 bases match TRBD2. Germline V lookup: CDR1 SGHLS, CDR2 HYDKME. The CDR3 is made up of 13 amino acids. V was clipped by 0 bases and J by 4 bases; unmatched bases: 0. CDR3 DNA, as far as it was read: TGTGCCAGCTCTCTCGACTGGGGGTATGAACAGTAC. It codes for CASSLDWGYEQY. The full-length CDR3 reads as CASSLDWGYEQYF.

Details on this clone: Gene names are mouse gene names. CDR3 bases read: TGTGCCAGCTCTCTCGCCAACAACGAAAGATTATTT. Residues: CASSLANNERLF. The whole CDR3 protein reads CASSLANNERLFF. J is TRBJ1-4 and V is TRBV12-1; D remains unclear. The read gets to within 1 residue of the CDR3 end, and the germline J gene fills in the rest. This CDR3 is 13 amino acids long. Germline CDR1 is SGHSN and CDR2 is HYEKVE. Between the trimmed V and J ends, which lost 0 bases and 4 bases, there was a span of 5 bases. The variable domain in full, with the rest retrieved from reference TRBV12-1 and TRBJ1-4, is DSGVVQSPRHIIKEKGGRSVLTCIPISGHSNVVWYQQTLGKELKFLIQHYEKVERDKGFLPSRFSVQQFDDYHSEMNMSALELEDSAMYFCASSLANNERLFFGHGTKLSVL.

Concerning this clone: The listed genes are named as in mouse. The read terminates 1 residue before the CDR3 end, so the remaining end is supplied by the germline J gene. The rearrangement joins TRBV24 to TRBJ1-2; possible D gene TRBD1, 5 bases. Trimming shortened V by 1 base and J by 0 bases, and 9 bases separated the two germline ends. The germline V gene has CDR1 KGHTA and CDR2 FRNEEI. CDR3 length: 15 amino acids. Incomplete CDR3 DNA: TGTGCCAGCAGTCTGTCCGGACATACAAACTCCGACTACACC. Its protein is CASSLSGHTNSDYT. The entire CDR3 reads CASSLSGHTNSDYTF.

A note on this clone: Germline and genes: mouse. From the germline J gene comes the end of the CDR3, since the read stops 1 residue before it. This chain joins TRBV2 and TRBJ2-2, with TRBD2 matching over 9 bases. CDR3 length equals 15 residues. Trimming took 1 base from V and 4 from J; bases not matched to a gene: 1. Per germline, CDR1 LGHNA and CDR2 YSYQKL. The chain's CDR3 is CASSQAGGVTGQLYF. The part of the CDR3 DNA that was read is TGTGCCAGCAGCCAAGCTGGGGGGGTCACCGGGCAGCTCTAC.

In its sample, this clone was seen a few times. The gene symbols are mouse symbols. The read is 1 residue too short to cover the CDR3 end, so that end is filled in from the germline J gene. This chain joins TRBV16 and TRBJ1-4; perhaps TRBD1 as D (6 bases). V dropped 5 bases and J dropped 3 bases, with 10 bases sitting between them. CDR1 is SGHSA, CDR2 FRNQAP, per germline. CDR3 length: 14 residues. The sequenced part of the CDR3 DNA is TGTGCAAGCAGCCGGTACAGGGCCAACGAAAGATTATTT. It specifies CASSRYRANERLF. The full CDR3 sequence reads CASSRYRANERLFF. Looking up the rest from reference TRBV16 and TRBJ1-4 gives the full variable domain: NAGVIQTPRHKVTGKGQEATLWCEPISGHSAVFWYRQTIVQGLEFLTYFRNQAPIDDSGMPKERFSAQMPNQSHSTLKIQSTQPQDSAVYLCASSRYRANERLFFGHGTKLSVL.

Worth noting for this clone: Any gene name here is a mouse gene name. The read falls 1 residue short of the CDR3 end, and the missing part is taken from the germline J gene. The chain joins TRBV23 to TRBJ2-5; TRBD2 is the table's D call and was not checked against the DNA. Germline V CDR1 and CDR2: KGHTA, FQNQQP. CDR3 size: 14 residues. CDR3 in amino acids: CSSRDWGNQDTQYF. The covered CDR3 bases are TGCTCCAGCAGGGACTGGGGGAACCAAGACACCCAGTAC.

About this clone itself: Genes and germline come from the mouse. Sequencing ends 1 residue short of the CDR3 end; the germline J gene provides the rest. V usage is TRBV5 and J usage is TRBJ2-1, with D perhaps being TRBD1 or TRBD2 (6 bases each). Germline loops: CDR1 LGHNA, CDR2 YNLKQL (reference sequence). Trimming pared 4 bases from V and 7 bases from J, leaving 17 bases between. CDR3 length equals 15 residues. CDR3 protein: CASSLGGRGRAEQFF. Incomplete CDR3 DNA: TGTGCCAGCAGCCTCGGGGGCAGGGGAAGGGCTGAGCAGTTC.

In regard to this clone: The genes are named according to mouse. The sequenced CDR3 bases are TGTGCCTGGGGATTTTCTGGAAATACGCTCTAT. It yields the protein CAWGFSGNTLY. The entire CDR3 is CAWGFSGNTLYF. This chain connects TRBV31 to TRBJ1-3; no definite D call. From the germline J gene comes the end of the CDR3, since the read stops 1 residue before it. CDR1 and CDR2 (germline): GKSSPN, SITVG. The V end lost 5 bases, the J end lost 0 bases, and 5 bases lay between the germline ends. The length of the CDR3 is 12 residues.

Concerning this clone itself: The germline and genes are mouse ones. The CDR3 end falls 1 residue outside the read, so it is completed with the germline J gene. This rearrangement joins TRBV16 to TRBJ2-4; no reliable D call. The CDR3 is 15 residues long. Trimming shortened V by 0 bases and J by 0 bases, and 7 bases separated the two germline ends. Germline lookup yields CDR1 SGHSA and CDR2 FRNQAP. The CDR3 loop is CASSLDSASQNTLYF. The CDR3 DNA, read in part, is TGTGCAAGCAGCTTAGATTCGGCTAGTCAAAACACCTTGTAC.

By sample share, this clone is medium-sized. The germline and genes are mouse ones. The CDR3 reads CASSPGLGNTGQLYF. The CDR3 DNA, read in part, is TGTGCCAGCAGTCCGGGACTGGGGAACACCGGGCAGCTCTAC. The chain uses TRBV19 and TRBJ2-2; 10 nucleotides line up with TRBD2. The sequenced fragment ends 1 residue before the CDR3 boundary, so the rest is inferred from the germline J gene. This CDR3 has 15 residues. Trimming removed 4 bases from V and 2 bases from J; junction bases left unmatched: 2. CDR1 and CDR2 (germline): FNHDT, SITEND (reference sequence). The full variable domain, in which reference TRBV19 and TRBJ2-2 provide the parts outside the CDR3, is GGIITQTPKFLIGQEGQKLTLKCQQNFNHDTMYWYRQDSGKGLRLIYYSITENDLQKGDLSEGYDASREKKSSFSLTVTSAQKNEMAVFLCASSPGLGNTGQLYFGEGSKLTVL.

Concerning this clone itself: These gene names are mouse names. From the germline J gene comes the end of the CDR3, since the read stops 1 residue before it. The rearrangement links TRBV14 to TRBJ2-7; no clear D gene. V lost 4 bases to trimming and J lost 3 bases, with 8 bases between them. This CDR3 is built from 12 residues. Germline CDR1 SGHDT, CDR2 FRDEAV. The covered CDR3 bases are TGTGCCAGCAGTGATGCGATCTATGAACAGTAC. Its protein is CASSDAIYEQY. From start to end, the CDR3 is CASSDAIYEQYF.

As to this clone: Mouse gene names and germline throughout. The read comes to an end 1 residue before the CDR3 does, leaving the germline J gene to fill in the end. The chain is built from TRBV12-2 and TRBJ2-4; D is ambiguous. CDR1 is SGHLS and CDR2 is HYDKME in the germline V gene. Trimming took off 3 bases at V and 1 base at J, with 7 bases between the two ends. The CDR3 spans 13 residues. The sequenced CDR3 bases are TGTGCCAGCTCTTATACTCGTCAAAACACCTTGTAC. Translation gives CASSYTRQNTLY. The full CDR3 protein is CASSYTRQNTLYF.

About this clone: Gene names follow the mouse nomenclature. The read finishes 1 residue shy of the CDR3 end, and the germline J gene is used to complete it. The gene calls are TRBV2 and TRBJ2-3; D is undetermined. The ends were cut back, 4 bases at V and 0 bases at J, with 8 bases in the middle. Per germline, CDR1 LGHNA and CDR2 YSYQKL. The CDR3 spans 14 residues. The sequenced part of the CDR3 DNA is TGTGCCAGCAGCCCCCCGTCTAGTGCAGAAACGCTGTAT. Protein product: CASSPPSSAETLY. The full CDR3 is CASSPPSSAETLYF.

Of note for this clone: Each gene name is a mouse one. The CDR3 is cut off 1 residue early in the read; its end comes from the germline J gene. V gene TRBV1 combines with J gene TRBJ2-3; the D gene is possibly TRBD1 (6 bases). Germline CDR1 and CDR2: NSQYPW and LRSPGD (reference sequence). V shed 6 bases and J shed 0 bases, with 13 bases lying between them. There are 15 residues in the CDR3. The CDR3 bases that were read are TGCACCTGCAGCGCAAGGGGGATGAGTGCAGAAACGCTGTAT. It yields the protein CTCSARGMSAETLY. The whole CDR3 reads CTCSARGMSAETLYF. The variable domain in full, with the rest retrieved from reference TRBV1 and TRBJ2-3, is VTLLEQNPRWRLVPRGQAVNLRCILKNSQYPWMSWYQQDLQKQLQWLFTLRSPGDKEVKSLPGADYLATRVTDTELRLQVANMSQGRTLYCTCSARGMSAETLYFGSGTRLTVL.

Points on this clone: Here the gene names and germline are mouse. The CDR3 end lies 1 residue beyond the end of the read and is filled in from the germline J gene. This sequence joins TRBV23 and TRBJ2-4; the table's D gene call, TRBD1, was not cross checked with the DNA. The germline CDR1 and CDR2 sequences are KGHTA and FQNQQP. The CDR3 has 14 residues. The sequenced CDR3 bases are TGCTCCAGCAGTCAATGGGGACAACAAAACACCTTGTAC. This translates into CSSSQWGQQNTLY. The full CDR3 reads CSSSQWGQQNTLYF.

To note about this clone: Mouse germline and gene names are used. The sequenced CDR3 bases are TGTGCCAGCACCACTAGTGCAGAAACGCTGTAT. Its protein product is CASTTSAETLY. The full CDR3 reads CASTTSAETLYF. The V and J genes are TRBV13-3 and TRBJ2-3; D ambiguous. The DNA ends 1 residue before the CDR3 does, and the rest of the CDR3 is filled in from the germline J gene. This CDR3 is built from 12 residues. Germline V lookup: CDR1 NNHDY, CDR2 SYVADS. Trimming stripped 6 bases from V and 0 bases from J, with 5 bases between.

A word on this clone: Gene names and germline refer to mouse. The read stops 1 residue short of the end of the CDR3; the missing end is completed from the germline J gene. The rearrangement uses TRBV13-1 and TRBJ2-5, with a weak D call TRBD2 (7 bases). CDR1 NSHNY and CDR2 SYGAGN come from the germline V gene. The germline V and J ends were trimmed by 2 bases and 4 bases, with 11 bases remaining between them. The CDR3 covers 14 residues. The sequenced CDR3 bases are TGTGCCAGCAGTGAAGTGGGGGGCGAAGACACCCAGTAC. Residues: CASSEVGGEDTQY. The entire CDR3 reads CASSEVGGEDTQYF.

This clone is classed as large. Germline and genes here are mouse. Coverage ceases 1 residue before the CDR3 finishes, and the germline J gene fills in the end. The genes are TRBV16 and TRBJ2-7, with D possibly matching TRBD1 (6 bases). The germline gives CDR1 SGHSA, CDR2 FRNQAP. Trimming stripped 3 bases from V and 3 bases from J, with 15 bases between. The CDR3 contains 15 residues. The sequenced CDR3 bases are TGTGCAAGCAGCTTGGGAGGGGGACAAATCTATGAACAGTAC. Translating it yields CASSLGGGQIYEQY. The CDR3 in full is CASSLGGGQIYEQYF.

Regarding this clone: Genes and germline are mouse. The missing CDR3 end, 1 residue past where the read stops, is filled in from the germline J gene. The J gene is TRBJ1-1, the V gene TRBV13-1; 8 positions match TRBD1. V lost 3 bases to trimming and J lost 1 base; unmatched junction nucleotides: 2. This CDR3 has 14 amino acids. Germline V gene sequence: CDR1 NSHNY, CDR2 SYGAGN. CDR3 DNA (partial): TGTGCCAGCAGTGCCGGGACAGGGAACACAGAAGTCTTC. Protein: CASSAGTGNTEVF. The full CDR3 sequence reads CASSAGTGNTEVFF.

As regards this clone: These gene names are mouse names. The read comes to an end 1 residue before the CDR3 does, leaving the germline J gene to fill in the end. The rearrangement uses TRBV12-2 and TRBJ2-5, with D maybe TRBD1 (5 bases). Germline lookup yields CDR1 SGHLS and CDR2 HYDKME. This CDR3 has 12 amino acids. V lost 2 bases and J lost 5, with 7 bases in between. The covered CDR3 bases are TGTGCCAGCTCTCAAGGGGTAGACACCCAGTAC. Translating gives CASSQGVDTQY. Given in full, the CDR3 is CASSQGVDTQYF.

Concerning this clone itself: The genes and germline here are from mouse. The sequence runs out 1 residue before the end of the CDR3; the remainder is reconstructed from the germline J gene. J is TRBJ2-5 and V is TRBV26, with D uncertain. In germline, CDR1 is KGHPV, CDR2 FQNQEV (reference sequence). The CDR3 runs to 13 residues. The V gene lost 3 bases and the J gene lost 3 bases, with 7 bases spanning the gap. This CDR3 is CASSLGSQDTQYF. The sequenced part of the CDR3 DNA is TGTGCCAGCAGTCTAGGCAGTCAAGACACCCAGTAC.

To note about this clone: All gene names here are mouse names. The sequenced fragment ends 1 residue before the CDR3 boundary, so the rest is inferred from the germline J gene. The rearrangement joins TRBV26 to TRBJ1-3; TRBD1 aligns across 7 bases. V lost 3 bases and J lost 3; bases outside the gene matches: 5. CDR3 size: 15 residues. CDR1 KGHPV and CDR2 FQNQEV come from the germline V gene (reference sequence). CDR3 loop: CASSLTGAIGNTLYF. The CDR3 bases that were read are TGTGCCAGCAGTCTTACAGGGGCGATTGGAAATACGCTCTAT.

This clone was observed a handful of times. The gene symbols are mouse symbols. The CDR3 extends 1 residue past the end of the read, so its final part is completed from the germline J gene. V gene TRBV23 combines with J gene TRBJ2-2; no DNA check was done on the table's D call, TRBD2. This CDR3 has 14 residues. Looked up from germline, CDR1 is KGHTA and CDR2 is FQNQQP. The CDR3 DNA, read in part, is TGCTCCAGCAGTCAAGACTGGGGGACCGGGCAGCTCTAC. Translation: CSSSQDWGTGQLY. The complete CDR3 sequence is CSSSQDWGTGQLYF.

This clone was recorded only once. Gene names denote mouse genes. The CDR3 extends 1 residue past the end of the read, so its final part is completed from the germline J gene. V gene TRBV12-2 combines with J gene TRBJ2-7, with D tentatively TRBD2 (5 bases). The ends were cut back, 0 bases at V and 6 bases at J, with 8 bases in the middle. Germline CDR1 reads SGHLS; CDR2 reads HYDKME. The CDR3 covers 12 residues. CDR3 bases read: TGTGCCAGCTCTCTCGTTGGGGTTGAACAGTAC. As protein: CASSLVGVEQY. The CDR3 as a whole reads CASSLVGVEQYF.

Concerning this clone: The gene symbols are mouse symbols. The DNA ends 1 residue before the CDR3 does, and the rest of the CDR3 is filled in from the germline J gene. The chain couples TRBV26 to TRBJ2-2; D is undetermined. Germline CDR1 is KGHPV and CDR2 is FQNQEV (reference sequence). With 6 bases removed from V and 0 bases from J, the gap between germline ends came to 5 bases. The CDR3 length is 13 residues. CDR3 amino acids: CASSQTNTGQLYF. The part of the CDR3 DNA that was read is TGTGCCAGCAGCCAGACAAACACCGGGCAGCTCTAC.

A few counts support this clone. The listed genes are named as in mouse. The read stops 1 residue short of the end of the CDR3; the missing end is completed from the germline J gene. The rearrangement joins TRBV12-2 to TRBJ1-5, with D unresolved. The germline CDR1 and CDR2 sequences are SGHLS and HYDKME. The CDR3 is 14 amino acids. Trimming shortened V by 1 base and J by 0 bases, and 6 bases separated the two germline ends. The CDR3 sequence is CASSLGNNNQAPLF. CDR3 DNA (partial): TGTGCCAGCTCTCTTGGGAATAACAACCAGGCTCCGCTT.

This clone was found a few times. The genes are named according to mouse. From the germline J gene comes the end of the CDR3, since the read stops 1 residue before it. The chain recombines TRBV13-1 with TRBJ2-5; the D gene is possibly TRBD1 (6 bases). Germline CDR1 NSHNY, CDR2 SYGAGN. Trimming stripped 4 bases from V and 0 bases from J, with 9 bases between. CDR3 length: 14 amino acids. This CDR3 is CASSQGQNQDTQYF. The sequenced part of the CDR3 DNA is TGTGCCAGCAGTCAGGGACAAAACCAAGACACCCAGTAC.

This clone was seen once. The genes and germline here are from mouse. Read data end 1 residue before the CDR3 end; the end is taken from the germline J gene. This rearrangement joins TRBV23 to TRBJ2-7. The germline gives CDR1 KGHTA, CDR2 FQNQQP. The CDR3 loop spans 12 amino acids. CDR3 bases read: TGCTCCAGCAGTCAAGGCAGTTATGAACAGTAC. Amino acid sequence: CSSSQGSYEQY. The whole CDR3 reads CSSSQGSYEQYF. The full variable domain, its missing parts supplied by reference TRBV23 and TRBJ2-7, is DAAVTQKPRYLIKMKGQEAEMKCIPEKGHTAVFWYQQKQSKELKFLIYFQNQQPLDQIDMVKERFSAVCPSSSLCSLGIRTCEAEDSALYLCSSSQGSYEQYFGPGTRLTVL.

Concerning this clone: Gene names and germline refer to mouse. The CDR3 goes on 1 residue after the read ends, and that part is filled in from the germline J gene. The genes are TRBV26 and TRBJ2-3, with D perhaps matching TRBD1 or TRBD2 (5 bases each). Per the germline V gene, CDR1 is KGHPV and CDR2 is FQNQEV (reference sequence). Trimming removed 1 base at V and 3 bases at J, with 8 bases between. CDR3 length equals 14 residues. CDR3 amino acids: CASSLWGWAETLYF. Partial CDR3 DNA: TGTGCCAGCAGTCTGTGGGGGTGGGCAGAAACGCTGTAT.